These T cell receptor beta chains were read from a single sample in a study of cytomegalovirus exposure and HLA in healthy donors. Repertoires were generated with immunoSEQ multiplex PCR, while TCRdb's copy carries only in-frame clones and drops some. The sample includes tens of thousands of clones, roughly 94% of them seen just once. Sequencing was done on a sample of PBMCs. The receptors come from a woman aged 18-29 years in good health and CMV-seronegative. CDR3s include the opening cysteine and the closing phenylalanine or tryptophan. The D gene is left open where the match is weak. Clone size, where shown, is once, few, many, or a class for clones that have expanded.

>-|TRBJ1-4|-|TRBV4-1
CASSQALEKLFF
TGCGCCAGCAGCCAAGCACTGGAAAAACTGTTTTTT
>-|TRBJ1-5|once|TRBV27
CASSLRGHQPQHF
TGTGCCAGCAGTTTACGGGGTCATCAGCCCCAGCATTTT
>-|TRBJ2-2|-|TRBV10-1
CASSLTQGTGELFF
TGCGCCAGCAGTTTAACTCAGGGTACCGGGGAGCTGTTTTTT
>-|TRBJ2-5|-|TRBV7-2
CASSLAGRGGNWETQYF
TGTGCCAGCAGCTTAGCGGGGAGGGGGGGAAATTGGGAGACCCAGTACTTC
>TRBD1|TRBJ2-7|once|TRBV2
CASSETPGTAYEQYF
TGTGCCAGCAGCGAAACACCCGGGACAGCCTACGAGCAGTACTTC
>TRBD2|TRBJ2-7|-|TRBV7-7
CASSLDLTSGAYEQYF
TGTGCCAGCAGCCTAGACCTAACTAGCGGGGCCTACGAGCAGTACTTC
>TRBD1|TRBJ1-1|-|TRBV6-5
CASWGDSKPEAFF
TGTGCCAGCTGGGGGGACAGTAAACCTGAAGCTTTCTTT
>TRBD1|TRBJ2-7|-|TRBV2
CASSSGQVAYEQYF
TGTGCCAGCAGTTCCGGACAGGTTGCCTACGAGCAGTACTTC
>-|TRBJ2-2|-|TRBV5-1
CASSQTTGTGELFF
TGCGCCAGCAGTCAGACCACAGGGACCGGGGAGCTGTTTTTT
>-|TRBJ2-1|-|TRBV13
CASSEVNEQFF
TGTGCCAGCAGCGAGGTCAATGAGCAGTTCTTC
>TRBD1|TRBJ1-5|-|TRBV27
CASSLSGQGYNQPQHF
TGTGCCAGCAGTTTATCCGGACAGGGCTACAATCAGCCCCAGCATTTT
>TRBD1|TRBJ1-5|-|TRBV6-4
CASSDSLGQGDNQPQHF
TGTGCCAGCAGTGACTCACTGGGACAGGGGGACAATCAGCCCCAGCATTTT
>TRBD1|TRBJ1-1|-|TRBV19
CASSVRPTGDTEAFF
TGTGCCAGTAGTGTACGTCCCACAGGGGACACTGAAGCTTTCTTT
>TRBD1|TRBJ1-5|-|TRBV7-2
CASSLRGRDQPQHF
TGTGCCAGCAGCCTCAGGGGGCGCGATCAGCCCCAGCATTTT
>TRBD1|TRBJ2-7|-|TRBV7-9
CASSPDRGRYEQYF
TGTGCCAGCAGCCCGGACAGGGGGCGGTACGAGCAGTACTTC
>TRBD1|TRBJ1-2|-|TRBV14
CASSQDLVDRGLEGYTF
TGTGCCAGCAGCCAAGATCTCGTGGACAGGGGGCTTGAAGGCTACACCTTC
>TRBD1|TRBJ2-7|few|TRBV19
CASSIYSGQATYYEQYF
TGTGCCAGTAGTATATATTCTGGACAGGCGACATACTACGAGCAGTACTTC
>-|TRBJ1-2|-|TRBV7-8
CASSHDFGGGPRRYGYTF
TGTGCCAGCAGCCACGACTTCGGGGGAGGCCCGCGCCGCTATGGCTACACCTTC
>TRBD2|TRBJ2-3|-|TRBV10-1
CATRTSGRATDTQYF
TGCGCCACCCGGACTAGCGGGAGGGCCACAGATACGCAGTATTTT
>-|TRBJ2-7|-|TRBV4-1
CASSPSPRGRDYEQYF
TGCGCCAGCAGCCCGAGTCCCCGGGGAAGGGACTACGAGCAGTACTTC
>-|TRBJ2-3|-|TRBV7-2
CASSPLADTQYF
TGTGCCAGCAGCCCCCTAGCAGATACGCAGTATTTT
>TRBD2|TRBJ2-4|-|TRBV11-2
CASSLEGSGRMYIQYF
TGTGCCAGCAGCTTAGAGGGTAGCGGGAGGATGTACATTCAGTACTTC
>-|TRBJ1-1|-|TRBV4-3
CASSQGQEASNAFF
TGCGCCAGCAGCCAAGGGCAGGAGGCCTCTAATGCTTTCTTT
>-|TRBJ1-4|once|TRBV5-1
CASSPQGSGEKLFF
TGCGCCAGCAGCCCGCAGGGGAGTGGTGAAAAACTGTTTTTT
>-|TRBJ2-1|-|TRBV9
CASSPQTWAGDEQFF
TGTGCCAGCAGCCCCCAGACTTGGGCCGGGGATGAGCAGTTCTTC
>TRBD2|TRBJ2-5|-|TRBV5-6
CASSPTSEETQYF
TGTGCCAGCAGCCCGACTAGCGAAGAGACCCAGTACTTC
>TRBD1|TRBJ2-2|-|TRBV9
CASSVGELGDRDANTGELFF
TGTGCCAGCAGCGTAGGTGAGCTGGGGGACAGGGACGCGAACACCGGGGAGCTGTTTTTT
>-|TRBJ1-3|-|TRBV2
CASKGNGIIGSGNTIYF
TGTGCCAGCAAGGGGAATGGCATTATCGGCTCTGGAAACACCATATATTTT
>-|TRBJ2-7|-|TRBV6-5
CASLDFITYEQYF
TGTGCCAGCCTGGACTTCATCACCTACGAGCAGTACTTC
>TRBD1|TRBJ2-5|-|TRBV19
CASSIERQGPETQYF
TGTGCCAGTAGTATAGAGCGACAGGGCCCAGAGACCCAGTACTTC
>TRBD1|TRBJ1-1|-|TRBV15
CATSGPGQGPEAFF
TGTGCCACCAGTGGGCCGGGACAGGGGCCTGAAGCTTTCTTT
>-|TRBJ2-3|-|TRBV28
CASSLHRGRDTDTQYF
TGTGCCAGCAGTTTACATCGCGGCAGGGACACAGATACGCAGTATTTT
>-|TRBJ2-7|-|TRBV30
CAWTRGREEQYF
TGTGCCTGGACGAGGGGGCGGGAAGAGCAGTACTTC
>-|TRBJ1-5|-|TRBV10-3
CAISTGQGHQPQHF
TGTGCCATCAGCACAGGGCAGGGCCATCAGCCCCAGCATTTT
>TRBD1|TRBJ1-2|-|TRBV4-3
CASSQVGTGGYGYTF
TGCGCCAGCAGCCAAGTCGGGACAGGGGGATATGGCTACACCTTC
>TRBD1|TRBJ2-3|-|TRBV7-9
CASSLQGESTDTQYF
TGTGCCAGCAGCTTGCAGGGGGAATCCACAGATACGCAGTATTTT
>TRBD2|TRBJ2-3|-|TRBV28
CASSSPTSGSDTDTQYF
TGTGCCAGCAGTTCCCCGACTAGCGGGAGCGACACAGATACGCAGTATTTT
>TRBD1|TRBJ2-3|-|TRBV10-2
CASSTTGGTDTQYF
TGCGCCAGCAGTACGACAGGGGGCACAGATACGCAGTATTTT
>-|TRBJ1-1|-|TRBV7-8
CASSLELYAEAFF
TGTGCCAGCAGCTTAGAGCTTTATGCTGAAGCTTTCTTT
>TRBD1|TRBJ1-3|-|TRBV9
CASSEPSTGGAGNTIYF
TGTGCCAGCAGCGAGCCCTCGACAGGGGGCGCAGGAAACACCATATATTTT
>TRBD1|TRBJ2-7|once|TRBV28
CASTETGAYEQYF
TGTGCCAGCACCGAGACAGGGGCCTACGAGCAGTACTTC
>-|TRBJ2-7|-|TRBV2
CASKEGSSYEQYF
TGTGCCAGCAAGGAAGGATCTAGCTACGAGCAGTACTTC
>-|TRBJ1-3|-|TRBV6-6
CASSFGGSGNTIYF
TGTGCCAGCAGTTTCGGGGGATCTGGAAACACCATATATTTT
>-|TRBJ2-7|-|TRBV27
CASSRLDTAYEQYF
TGTGCCAGCAGCCGCCTTGACACGGCCTACGAGCAGTACTTC
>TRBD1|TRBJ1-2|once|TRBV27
CASSLDRGYGYTF
TGTGCCAGCAGCCTGGACAGGGGTTATGGCTACACCTTC
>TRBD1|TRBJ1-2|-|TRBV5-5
CASSLGQGNYGYTF
TGTGCCAGCAGCTTGGGACAGGGGAACTATGGCTACACCTTC
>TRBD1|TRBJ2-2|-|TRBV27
CASGRPDRVNTGELFF
TGTGCCAGCGGAAGACCTGACAGGGTCAACACCGGGGAGCTGTTTTTT
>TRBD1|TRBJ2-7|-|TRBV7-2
CASSPSDRLGELYEQYF
TGTGCCAGCAGCCCATCGGACAGGCTAGGGGAGCTCTACGAGCAGTACTTC
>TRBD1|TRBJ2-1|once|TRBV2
CASRRQGVGEQFF
TGTGCCAGCAGAAGACAGGGGGTGGGTGAGCAGTTCTTC
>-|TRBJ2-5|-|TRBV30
CAWSVAGYSETQYF
TGTGCCTGGAGTGTAGCAGGGTATTCGGAGACCCAGTACTTC
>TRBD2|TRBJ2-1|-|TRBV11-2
CASSPQAGGSEFF
TGTGCCAGCAGCCCCCAGGCGGGAGGTTCGGAGTTCTTC
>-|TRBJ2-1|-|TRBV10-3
CAISERGYNEQFF
TGTGCCATCAGTGAACGGGGTTACAATGAGCAGTTCTTC
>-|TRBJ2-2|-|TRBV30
CAWSVLEGLGELFF
TGTGCCTGGAGTGTCCTTGAGGGTTTGGGGGAGCTGTTTTTT
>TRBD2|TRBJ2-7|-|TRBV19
CASSPQRASGSQEQYF
TGTGCCAGTAGTCCCCAAAGGGCTAGCGGGAGTCAGGAGCAGTACTTC
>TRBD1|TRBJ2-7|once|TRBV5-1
CASSSTSGTGDARYEQYF
TGCGCCAGCAGCTCAACCTCCGGGACAGGGGATGCGAGGTACGAGCAGTACTTC
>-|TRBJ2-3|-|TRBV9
CASSVVGWAPSTDTQYF
TGTGCCAGCAGCGTTGTCGGATGGGCGCCCAGCACAGATACGCAGTATTTT